Shown below are 25 T cell receptor beta chains from a single sample sequenced in a study of identical twins. One entry per CDR3 protein, called by TCRdb with MiXCR from the 5' RACE reads. The table includes roughly 470,000 distinct CDR3 sequences, around an eighth detected once. This sample also appeared in a second study, on yellow fever vaccine responses in identical twins.

Material: CD4+ T cells sorted from blood. The source is a woman aged 18-29 years in good health.

The sample holds a few counts of this clonotype. The CDR3 loop is CASSFPGSYNEQFF. The CDR3 region has the DNA TGTGCCAGCAGCTTTCCTGGCTCCTACAATGAGCAGTTCTTC. This chain uses TRBV7-9 with TRBJ2-1; no reliable D call. The CDR3 sequence is 14 residues long. The germline CDR1 and CDR2 sequences are SEHNR and FQNEAQ (reference sequence). Trimming removed 3 bases from V and 0 bases from J, with 6 bases in between.

This chain joins TRBV21-1 and TRBJ2-7; TRBD1 reflects the table's D call only, with no check against the DNA. TRBV21-1 is listed as a pseudogene. The CDR3 consists of 14 residues. CDR3 sequence reads: CASSKRQGASEQYF. Here the CDR3 DNA reads TGTGCCAGCAGCAAACGGCAGGGAGCGAGCGAGCAGTACTTC.

Here the CDR3 DNA reads TGTGCCAGCAGTTTAGCTCTTGGGCTGTCGGGGACTAGCGGGAAAGTAGGGGAGCAGTTCTTC. It codes for CASSLALGLSGTSGKVGEQFF. This chain joins TRBV12-3 or TRBV12-4 and TRBJ2-1, with 13 bases lining up with TRBD2. J gave up 10 bases and V 0 bases, and 21 bases lay outside the gene matches. The CDR3 has 21 amino acids.

This clonotype showed up many times. The genes are TRBV3-1 and TRBJ1-1, with D uncertain. V lost 3 bases, J lost 7 bases, and 6 bases lay in between. The CDR3 is made up of 11 amino acids. Germline V CDR1 and CDR2: LGHDT, YNNKEL (reference sequence). The CDR3 DNA sequence: TGTGCCAGCAGCCATGGAATTGAAGCTTTCTTT. Protein: CASSHGIEAFF.

This sequence joins TRBV25-1 and TRBJ2-2, with TRBD1 matching 8 bases. Trimming removed 2 bases from V and 3 bases from J; junction bases left unmatched: 5. Germline V gene data show CDR1 as MGHDK and CDR2 as SYGVNS. CDR3 size: 16 residues. The CDR3 reads CASSETGGTYTGELFF. The DNA for the CDR3 is TGTGCCAGCAGTGAAACAGGGGGTACTTACACCGGGGAGCTGTTTTTT.

At least ten counts were recorded for this clonotype. The chain links TRBV4-3 to TRBJ2-1, with TRBD1 as a possible D gene (6 bases). V gave up 0 bases and J gave up 6 bases, with 18 bases separating them. The CDR3 is 17 residues long. Germline V gives CDR1 LGHNA, CDR2 YSLEER. The CDR3 region is CASSQDLPPGARNEQFF. CDR3 sequence (DNA): TGCGCCAGCAGCCAAGATCTCCCCCCAGGGGCTCGCAATGAGCAGTTCTTC.

The chain joins TRBV10-3 to TRBJ2-4; a possible D gene is TRBD1 (6 bases). This CDR3 is built from 16 residues. V lost 4 bases, J lost 2 bases, and 15 bases lay in between. Germline values: CDR1 ENHRY, CDR2 SYGVKD. The CDR3 nucleotides are TGTGCCATCAGTGGGGGGCCCGGGACGACCAAAAACATTCAGTACTTC. Translated, it gives CAISGGPGTTKNIQYF.

This clonotype was detected many times. The chain carries TRBV6-1 and TRBJ2-1; 16 nucleotides line up with TRBD2. The J segment lost 7 bases and the V segment lost 6 bases, leaving 12 bases of the junction unmatched. Per germline, CDR1 MNHNS and CDR2 SASEGT. This CDR3 comprises 18 residues. The CDR3 DNA is TGTGCCAGCAGCCGCGGGACTAGCGGGGGGGCGAGGGTGAATGAGCAGTTCTTC. This sequence encodes CASSRGTSGGARVNEQFF.

This clonotype was counted at least ten times. The chain is built from TRBV12-3 or TRBV12-4 and TRBJ2-1; 7 bases map to TRBD2. The CDR3 is 11 residues long. Trimming at V came to 8 bases and at J to 12 bases, leaving 7 bases not matched to a gene. CDR3 nucleotide sequence: TGTGCCAGCGCCGCGGGAGTACGGCAGTTCTTC. This codes for CASAAGVRQFF.

V is TRBV30 and J is TRBJ1-3; D call uncertain. This CDR3 has 10 amino acids. The germline V gene has CDR1 GTSNPN and CDR2 SVGIG (reference sequence). V lost 8 bases, J lost 4 bases, and 6 bases lay in between. The CDR3 DNA sequence: TGTGCCCGGGGAGGAAACACCATATATTTT. Its protein is CARGGNTIYF. Filled out from reference TRBV30 and TRBJ1-3, the complete variable domain reads SQTIHQWPATLVQPVGSPLSLECTVEGTSNPNLYWYRQAAGRGLQLLFYSVGIGQISSEVPQNLSASRPQDRQFILSSKKLLLSDSGFYLCARGGNTIYFGEGSWLTVV.

This clonotype has at least ten counts. This sequence joins TRBV27 and TRBJ1-3; 11 nucleotides align to TRBD1. The CDR3 totals 15 residues. Germline V gene lookup returns CDR1 MNHEY and CDR2 SMNVEV (reference sequence). The ends lost 8 bases at V and 1 base at J; junction bases unmatched: 4. CDR3: CASWTGGLSGNTIYF. As DNA, the CDR3 is TGTGCCAGCTGGACAGGGGGCTTGTCTGGAAACACCATATATTTT.

The CDR3 sequence is CASHDSPGANVLTF. DNA of the CDR3: TGTGCCAGCCACGACAGCCCTGGGGCCAACGTCCTGACTTTC. The V call is TRBV6-2 or TRBV6-3, the J call TRBJ2-6; the D gene is possibly TRBD1 (5 bases). Trimming pared 8 bases from V and 2 bases from J, leaving 10 bases between. The CDR3 totals 14 residues. Germline V gives CDR1 MNHEY, CDR2 SVGEGT.

This clonotype appeared a few times. The rearrangement joins TRBV12-3 or TRBV12-4 to TRBJ2-3; TRBD2 is a possible D gene (5 bases). Trimming pared 8 bases from V and 4 bases from J, leaving 22 bases between. CDR3 length: 16 amino acids. CDR3 coding DNA: TGTGCCAGCTCTCGCCAGATAGCGAGCGCCGCAGATACGCAGTATTTT. Its protein is CASSRQIASAADTQYF.

This clonotype was detected only a few times. This chain connects TRBV10-2 to TRBJ2-6, with 11 positions matching TRBD2. CDR3 length: 18 amino acids. Germline V gene data show CDR1 as WSHSY and CDR2 as SAAADI. V lost 3 bases and J lost 0; bases outside the gene matches: 4. CDR3 in amino acids: CASSDSGRGFSGANVLTF. The CDR3 nucleotides are TGCGCCAGCAGTGATAGCGGGAGGGGGTTCTCTGGGGCCAACGTCCTGACTTTC.

The chain uses TRBV5-5 and TRBJ1-2; TRBD1 is a possible D gene (5 bases). The CDR3 is 13 amino acids. The V and J ends lost 0 bases and 8 bases respectively, with 11 bases between them. The V gene's germline CDR1 is SGHKS and CDR2 YYEKEE (reference sequence). The DNA of the CDR3 is TGTGCCAGCAGCTTGGAGGGGCTGGGAGGCTACACCTTC. Residues: CASSLEGLGGYTF.

This clonotype was seen only a few times. The rearrangement joins TRBV7-9 to TRBJ2-2; 10 nucleotides align to TRBD1. The CDR3 loop spans 15 amino acids. The germline CDR1 and CDR2 sequences are SEHNR and FQNEAQ (reference sequence). V lost 5 bases and J lost 4; bases outside the gene matches: 4. The CDR3: CASSPGQGITGELFF. DNA of the CDR3: TGTGCCAGCAGCCCGGGACAGGGGATCACCGGGGAGCTGTTTTTT.

The chain joins TRBV27 to TRBJ2-7, with 12 positions matching TRBD2. This CDR3 has 14 amino acids. Germline CDR1 and CDR2: MNHEY and SMNVEV (reference sequence). The V gene end was trimmed by 5 bases and the J gene end by 6 bases; junction bases not matched to a gene: 5. The chain's CDR3 is CASSLAGGPVEQYF. CDR3 bases: TGTGCCAGCAGTCTAGCGGGAGGGCCCGTCGAGCAGTACTTC.

The chain employs TRBV7-2 and TRBJ1-4; 7 nucleotides align to TRBD1. The CDR3 runs 15 residues. Germline CDR1 reads SGHTA; CDR2 reads FQGNSA. The V and J ends lost 5 bases and 7 bases, in that order; junction bases with no gene match: 10. CDR3 protein: CASSQAGGGIEKLFF. The CDR3 nucleotides read TGTGCCAGCAGCCAGGCGGGAGGGGGCATTGAAAAACTGTTTTTT.

In its sample, this clonotype was seen a few times. The chain is built from TRBV6-6 and TRBJ2-7, with a tentative D call TRBD2 (6 bases). V was clipped by 2 bases and J by 7 bases, with 12 bases between them. The CDR3 runs 13 residues. Per germline, CDR1 MNHNY and CDR2 SVGAGI (reference sequence). The CDR3 sequence: CASSYNRGGEQYF. CDR3 bases: TGTGCCAGCAGTTACAACCGGGGAGGAGAGCAGTACTTC.

This clonotype was found many times. The chain combines TRBV29-1 with TRBJ1-1, with D unresolved. Germline loops: CDR1 SQVTM, CDR2 ANQGSEA. This CDR3 comprises 12 residues. The ends were cut back, 1 base at V and 4 bases at J, with 7 bases in the middle. CDR3 in amino acids: CSVEVRGTEAFF. CDR3 nucleotides: TGCAGCGTTGAAGTCCGGGGCACTGAAGCTTTCTTT.

This clonotype was seen at least ten times. The V call is TRBV3-1, the J call TRBJ1-1; 7 positions agree with TRBD1. From germline, CDR1 is LGHDT and CDR2 YNNKEL (reference sequence). The V segment lost 5 bases and the J segment 4 bases; nucleotides outside the gene matches: 4. The CDR3 runs to 13 residues. The CDR3 bases are TGTGCCAGCAGCAATTCAGGGGGCACTGAAGCTTTCTTT. Its translation is CASSNSGGTEAFF.

The chain has TRBV29-1 and TRBJ2-7, with D possibly being TRBD1 (6 bases). The CDR3 runs 12 residues. V lost 5 bases to trimming and J lost 2 bases, with 10 bases between them. Germline values: CDR1 SQVTM, CDR2 ANQGSEA. The DNA for the CDR3 is TGCAGCGTTTGTGAGGGGGCCTACGAGCAGTACTTC. Its translation: CSVCEGAYEQYF.

The chain employs TRBV28 and TRBJ1-2, with D maybe TRBD1 (5 bases). The CDR3 length is 16 residues. From germline, CDR1 is MDHEN and CDR2 SYDVKM. V dropped 2 bases and J dropped 4 bases, with 17 bases sitting between them. This chain's CDR3 is CASSLDGLTEGYGYTF. The CDR3 DNA sequence: TGTGCCAGCAGTTTAGATGGATTGACAGAAGGCTATGGCTACACCTTC.

The chain joins TRBV10-3 to TRBJ2-1; 9 nucleotides match TRBD2. Trimming took 5 bases from V and 7 from J; bases not matched to a gene: 6. Germline V gene sequence: CDR1 ENHRY, CDR2 SYGVKD. There are 14 residues in the CDR3. The CDR3 reads CAISTGLAKNEQFF. Written as DNA, the CDR3 is TGTGCCATCAGTACGGGACTAGCAAAAAATGAGCAGTTCTTC.

V and J are TRBV20-1 and TRBJ2-5, with a weak D call TRBD2 (7 bases). Germline loops: CDR1 DFQATT, CDR2 SNEGSKA (reference sequence). V dropped 4 bases and J dropped 5 bases, with 17 bases sitting between them. The CDR3 has 14 residues. This chain's CDR3 is CSAISRGGGETQYF. The CDR3 nucleotides are TGCAGTGCTATTTCCCGCGGGGGCGGTGAGACCCAGTACTTC.